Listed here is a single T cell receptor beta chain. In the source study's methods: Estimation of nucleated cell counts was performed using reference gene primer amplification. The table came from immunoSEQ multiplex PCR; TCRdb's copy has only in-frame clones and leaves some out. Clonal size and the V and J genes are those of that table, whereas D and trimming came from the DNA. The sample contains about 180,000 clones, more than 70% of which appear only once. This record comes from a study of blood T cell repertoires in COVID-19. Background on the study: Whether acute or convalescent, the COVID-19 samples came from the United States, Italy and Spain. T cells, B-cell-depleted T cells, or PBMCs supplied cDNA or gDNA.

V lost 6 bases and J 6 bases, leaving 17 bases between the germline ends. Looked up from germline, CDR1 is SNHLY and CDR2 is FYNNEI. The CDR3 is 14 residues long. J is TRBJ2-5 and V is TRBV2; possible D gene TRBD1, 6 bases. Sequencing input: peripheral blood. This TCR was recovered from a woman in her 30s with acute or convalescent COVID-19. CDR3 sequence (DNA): TGTGCCAGCAGCAGCTTACAGGGTTTGCAGACCCAGTACTTC. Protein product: CASSSLQGLQTQYF.